This TCR beta chain originates from a study of T cells in pancreatic ductal adenocarcinoma. TCRdb's table, derived via immunoSEQ multiplex PCR, lists solely in-frame clones and lacks some. The repertoire consists of about 97,000 clones, with roughly 96% occurring once and the leading ten covering roughly 3.1%. CDR3 length equals 13 residues. From germline, CDR1 is SGHRS and CDR2 YFSETQ. V was clipped by 5 bases and J by 5 bases, with 14 bases between them. No neoadjuvant therapy was given to the selected pancreatic ductal adenocarcinoma patients before their surgery. This clonotype was sampled from a human donor with pancreatic ductal adenocarcinoma. Specimen: PBMCs. The chain has TRBV5-1 and TRBJ2-7; tentatively, D is TRBD2 (7 bases). Here the CDR3 reads CASRRGGGDEQYF. The CDR3, as DNA: TGCGCCAGCAGGAGGGGCGGGGGCGACGAGCAGTACTTC.